This TCR beta chain was identified in a study of T-cell reconstitution after alpha-beta-depleted transplantation in children. Points from the study as a whole: Newly generated T cells supplied most T-cell counts and diversity one year post-transplant.

Unique molecular identifiers featured in how the TCRbeta library was prepared. MiXCR, applied by TCRdb to the PCR reads, yields one record per CDR3 protein. This table holds some 200,000 distinct CDR3 sequences, under 8.5% found once. This clonotype showed up many times. Its cognate antigen is unknown. At one end, the junction sequence differs from germline, possibly due to a read error. Germline V gene lookup returns CDR1 SGHRS and CDR2 YFSETQ. The CDR3 consists of 15 residues. The sample in question was PBMCs, mostly from graft donor cells, obtained 360 days after TCRalphabeta/CD19-depleted stem cell transplant. This TCR was sampled from a male patient aged 2-10 years who had a stem cell transplant for acute myeloid leukemia, so the T cells may come from the graft donor. This chain uses TRBV5-1 with TRBJ2-3, with 9 bases identical to TRBD2. The CDR3: CASSLRTSGTDTQYF. The CDR3 DNA reads TGTGCCAGCAGCCTTCGGACTAGCGGCACAGATACGCAGTATTTT. Complete variable domain (other parts from reference TRBV5-1 and TRBJ2-3): KAGVTQTPRYLIKTRGQQVTLSCSPISGHRSVSWYQQTPGQGLQFLFEYFSETQRNKGNFPGRFSGRQFSNSRSEMNVSTLELGDSALYLCASSLRTSGTDTQYFGPGTRLTVL.